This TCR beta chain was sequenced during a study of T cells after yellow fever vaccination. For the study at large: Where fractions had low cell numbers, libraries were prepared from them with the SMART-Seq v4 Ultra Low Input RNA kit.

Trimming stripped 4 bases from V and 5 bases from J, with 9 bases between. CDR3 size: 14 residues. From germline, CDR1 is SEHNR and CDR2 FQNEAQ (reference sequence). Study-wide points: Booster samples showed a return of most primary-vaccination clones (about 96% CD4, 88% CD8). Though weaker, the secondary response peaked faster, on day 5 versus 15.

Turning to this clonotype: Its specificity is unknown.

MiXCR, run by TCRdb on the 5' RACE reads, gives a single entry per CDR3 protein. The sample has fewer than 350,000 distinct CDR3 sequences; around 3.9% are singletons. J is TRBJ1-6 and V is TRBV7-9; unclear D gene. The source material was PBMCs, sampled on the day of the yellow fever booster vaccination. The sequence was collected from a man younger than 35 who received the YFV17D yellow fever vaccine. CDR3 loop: CASSSLADNSPLHF. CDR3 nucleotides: TGTGCCAGCAGCTCCCTAGCCGATAATTCACCCCTCCACTTT.